This T cell receptor beta chain was observed in a study of T cell repertoires in cytomegalovirus infection. Study-wide context: Selection of CMV epitopes for the study included recently identified HLA-C-restricted and well-studied HLA-B-restricted ones. CMV infection together with matching HLA type was indicated by public TCR beta signatures.

TCRdb called the reads again in MiXCR, with one record for every CDR3 protein. In the table there are 650,000 to 900,000 distinct CDR3 sequences, about 30% of which are singletons. The CDR3 has 16 amino acids. Germline V gene sequence: CDR1 SEHNR, CDR2 FQNEAQ (reference sequence). Comments on this clonotype: Its matching antigen is unknown. A read error may produce the germline difference seen at one junction end.

The clonotype was recovered from a human donor in good health (CMV status not recorded). Some clones in this sample may be carry-over from other donors' samples. The chain has TRBV7-9 and TRBJ2-1; D remains unclear. The material sequenced was cultured CD8+ T cells from PBMCs, taken from culture after CMV antigen stimulation. CDR3 loop: CASSSSEWRSYNERFF. The DNA of the CDR3 is TGTGCCAGCAGCTCCTCGGAGTGGCGTTCCTACAATGAGCGGTTCTTC.